Included here is one T cell receptor beta chain sequence, with context. Its antigen is not identified. In the PCR, 60 Vbeta and 13 Jbeta primers were used. Assay used: immunoSEQ multiplex PCR; TCRdb lists only in-frame clones, some missing. The data contain roughly 180,000 clones, roughly four fifths of them singletons. These data are taken from a study of cytomegalovirus exposure and HLA in healthy donors. On the study more broadly: Early on, a data release was issued that held some 85 million unique TCRs from HLA-typed donors. Under 90% of around 400 genotyped donors fell in the Caucasian-associated ancestry cluster.

General study results and limits: Researchers reported in a later analysis that common viral pathogens appeared linked to several top clusters. In an earlier analysis, most TCR beta V segments were productive about 90% or about 30% of the time.

This CDR3 spans 20 amino acids. Germline V gives CDR1 LNHNV, CDR2 YYDKDF (reference sequence). J was trimmed by 3 bases and V by 2 bases; bases with no gene match: 13. The receptor was isolated from a female donor in good health and CMV-seronegative. The sequencing sample was made of PBMCs. The genes are TRBV15 and TRBJ2-6; 10 bases agree with TRBD2. The CDR3 DNA sequence: TGTGCCACCAGCAGACGAGGGGGGCTAGCGGGAGTCGGTGGGGCCAACGTCCTGACTTTC. Amino acids: CATSRRGGLAGVGGANVLTF. The entire variable domain, with the rest obtained from reference TRBV15 and TRBJ2-6, is as follows: DAMVIQNPRYQVTQFGKPVTLSCSQTLNHNVMYWYQQKSSQAPKLLFHYYDKDFNNEADTPDNFQSRRPNTSFCFLDIRSPGLGDTAMYLCATSRRGGLAGVGGANVLTFGAGSRLTVL.